This T cell receptor beta chain was captured in a study of T cells in Graves' hyperthyroidism and ophthalmopathy. Study conclusions and caveats: Stable hyperthyroidism was separated from ophthalmopathy by a model based on 13 V-J features. The model predicted ophthalmopathy a median approximately 6.3 months before onset.

Germline V CDR1 and CDR2: SEHNR, FQNEAQ (reference sequence). Trimming left V 1 base short and J 1 base short, with 4 bases between. This CDR3 contains 13 residues. Patients showing uncontrolled infection, other autoimmune disease, pregnancy or lactation were ineligible. This clonotype has at least ten counts. The antigen is undetermined. RNA transcripts provided the source from which TCR beta CDR3 regions were amplified. The study used the HTBI primer set for a first-round RT-PCR of the TCR CDR3. MiXCR, applied by TCRdb to the multiplex PCR reads, yields one record per CDR3 protein. This table has approximately 510,000 distinct CDR3 sequences, 40% to 55% appearing once.

The sequence derives from an adult woman with Graves' disease, either hyperthyroidism or ophthalmopathy (not recorded which). Sequences were obtained from peripheral blood or thyroid tissue (not recorded which). The V and J genes are TRBV7-9 and TRBJ1-1; no definite D call. The CDR3 nucleotides are TGTGCCAGCAGCTTAGAACAGAACACTGAAGCTTTCTTT. It codes for CASSLEQNTEAFF.